This T cell receptor beta chain was sequenced in a study of blood T cell repertoires in COVID-19. Looking at the study overall: From T cells, B-cell-depleted T cells, or PBMCs came the material, which was cDNA or gDNA.

TCRdb keeps only in-frame clones here, not all; method: immunoSEQ multiplex PCR. This table has a few hundred thousand clones, approximately 86% appearing once. Germline V gene sequence: CDR1 MDHEN, CDR2 SYDVKM. V shed 5 bases and J shed 8 bases, with 12 bases lying between them. The CDR3 extends over 12 amino acids. This chain joins TRBV28 and TRBJ1-2; D call uncertain. This TCR derives from a young man with active or convalescent COVID-19. Sequencing was performed on peripheral blood. The CDR3 DNA reads TGTGCCAGCAGTCTTCTGGAGGGCGGCTACACCTTC. It specifies CASSLLEGGYTF.